This TCR beta chain originates from a study of technical replicates of blood from a few donors. The protocol was immunoSEQ multiplex PCR, while the TCRdb copy is restricted to in-frame clones and leaves out a portion. The sample consists of 75,000 to 100,000 clones, approximately 94% of them appearing once. CDR1 MNHEY and CDR2 SMNVEV come from the germline V gene (reference sequence). The V gene end was trimmed by 5 bases and the J gene end by 3 bases; junction bases not matched to a gene: 3. This CDR3 is built from 14 residues. The material sequenced was T cells isolated from PBMCs. The chain carries TRBV27 and TRBJ1-1; 10 nucleotides match TRBD1. The clonotype comes from a human donor in good health. For the CDR3, the DNA is TGTGCCAGCAGTCAGGGACAGGGGTACACTGAAGCTTTCTTT. This encodes CASSQGQGYTEAFF.